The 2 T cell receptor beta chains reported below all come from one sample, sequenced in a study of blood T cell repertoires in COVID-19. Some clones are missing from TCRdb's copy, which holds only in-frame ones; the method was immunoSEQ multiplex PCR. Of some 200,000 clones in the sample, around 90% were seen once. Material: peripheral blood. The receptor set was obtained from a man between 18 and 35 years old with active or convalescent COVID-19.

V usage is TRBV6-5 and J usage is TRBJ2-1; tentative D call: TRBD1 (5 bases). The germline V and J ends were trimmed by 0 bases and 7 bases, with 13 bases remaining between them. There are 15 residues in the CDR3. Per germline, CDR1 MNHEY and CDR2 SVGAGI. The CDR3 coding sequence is TGTGCCAGCAGTTACTCCGTAGGGGCAGGGAATGAGCAGTTCTTC. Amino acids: CASSYSVGAGNEQFF.

The CDR3: CATSRALGVDVVFYEQYF. CDR3 DNA sequence: TGTGCCACCAGCAGAGCTCTCGGGGTGGACGTGGTTTTTTACGAGCAGTACTTC. The chain links TRBV15 to TRBJ2-7; maybe TRBD2 (5 bases). The CDR3 runs 18 residues. Germline V gene sequence: CDR1 LNHNV, CDR2 YYDKDF (reference sequence). The V gene lost 1 base and the J gene lost 4 bases, with 23 bases spanning the gap.